The rows below give T cell receptor beta chains drawn from one sample of a study of cytomegalovirus exposure and HLA in healthy donors. Assay: immunoSEQ multiplex PCR; the TCRdb copy retains only in-frame clones and omits some. Its listing shows approximately 60,000 clones. Sample: PBMCs. These TCRs come from a man aged 30 to 39 in good health and CMV-seropositive. CDR3s include the opening cysteine and the closing phenylalanine or tryptophan. D genes are given only for firm matches. Size is stated for part of the rows, as once, few or many counts, or as a class when the clone is expanded.

d_gene | abundance | j_gene | v_gene | CDR3nt | CDR3aa
. | . | TRBJ2-3 | TRBV14 | TGTGCCAGCAGCCAACTAGGAGATACGCAGTATTTT | CASSQLGDTQYF
. | . | TRBJ1-6 | TRBV5-4 | TGTGCCAGCAGCCGTATACCGGGACACCAAAGAGATAATTCACCCCTCCACTTT | CASSRIPGHQRDNSPLHF
. | . | TRBJ1-3 | TRBV5-6 | TGTGCCAGCAGCTTGGTAGCGGATTCTGGAAACACCATATATTTT | CASSLVADSGNTIYF
TRBD1 | . | TRBJ2-7 | TRBV19 | TGTGCCAGTAGTATAGGGGGACAGGGGACCTACGAGCAGTACTTC | CASSIGGQGTYEQYF
TRBD1 | . | TRBJ2-5 | TRBV19 | TGTGCCAGTAGTATTGGACAGGGGGGCCTCCAAGAGACCCAGTACTTC | CASSIGQGGLQETQYF
. | . | TRBJ1-2 | TRBV6-1 | TGTGCCAGCAGTGAAGCGCCGGGCAGGGGCCATGGCTACACCTTC | CASSEAPGRGHGYTF
TRBD1 | . | TRBJ2-2 | TRBV29-1 | TGCAGCGTTACCGAAGGACAGGGGAAATACACCGGGGAGCTGTTTTTT | CSVTEGQGKYTGELFF
. | . | TRBJ1-2 | TRBV5-6 | TGTGCCAGCAGCCCTGGGGGGGCGCGGTATGGCTACACCTTC | CASSPGGARYGYTF
. | . | TRBJ2-7 | TRBV2 | TGTGCCAGCGTCAACTACGAGCAGTACTTC | CASVNYEQYF
. | . | TRBJ1-4 | TRBV5-1 | TGCGCCAGCACCTCACAGGGAAATGAAAAACTGTTTTTT | CASTSQGNEKLFF
TRBD1 | . | TRBJ2-6 | TRBV29-1 | TGCAGCGTTGTCCGACAGGGGGATCCGTCTGGGGCCAACGTCCTGACTTTC | CSVVRQGDPSGANVLTF
. | . | TRBJ1-5 | TRBV6-1 | TGTGCCAGCAGTGAGGAGGACGTGGGGCCCCAGCATTTT | CASSEEDVGPQHF
. | . | TRBJ1-2 | TRBV19 | TGTGCCAGTGCCATCGGGGACTATGGCTACACCTTC | CASAIGDYGYTF
. | . | TRBJ1-4 | TRBV6-5 | TGTGCCAGCAGTTACTCGTATAAGGACAGACTGTTTTTT | CASSYSYKDRLFF
. | . | TRBJ1-1 | TRBV29-1 | TGCAGCGCATCTGTAGGGGAGGCCACTGAAGCTTTCTTT | CSASVGEATEAFF
TRBD1 | . | TRBJ2-1 | TRBV19 | TGTGCCAGTAGTACGGGACAGGAAGGGCATGAGCAGTTCTTC | CASSTGQEGHEQFF
. | . | TRBJ2-3 | TRBV2 | TGTGCCAGCAGGGGACACGGCACTAGCACAGATACGCAGTATTTT | CASRGHGTSTDTQYF
TRBD2 | . | TRBJ2-5 | TRBV29-1 | TGCCTTGCGGGGGGTGAGACCCAGTACTTC | CLAGGETQYF
TRBD1 | . | TRBJ1-5 | TRBV2 | TGTGCCAGCAGGGACAGGGGATCCCTGGGGGGCAATCAGCCCCAGCATTTT | CASRDRGSLGGNQPQHF
. | . | TRBJ1-1 | TRBV9 | TGTGCCAGCAGCGTAAGGCGGGACACTGAAGCTTTCTTT | CASSVRRDTEAFF
TRBD1 | . | TRBJ2-5 | TRBV6-1 | TGTGCCAGCAGGGAGACAGGGAGAGGGCAAGAGACCCAGTACTTC | CASRETGRGQETQYF
TRBD1 | . | TRBJ2-7 | TRBV6-5 | TGTGCCAGCAGGGTTGGGACAGGGGGAACCTACGAGCAGTACTTC | CASRVGTGGTYEQYF
TRBD1 | . | TRBJ1-2 | TRBV5-1 | TGCGCCAGCAGCCCGAACGGGGGACAGTTCGGCTACACCTTC | CASSPNGGQFGYTF
. | . | TRBJ2-2 | TRBV2 | TGTGCCAGCAGCATCAGGGACACCGGGGAGCTGTTTTTT | CASSIRDTGELFF
. | . | TRBJ2-7 | TRBV10-3 | TGTGCCATCAGTGAGGGGGGAGGCGACGAGCAGTACTTC | CAISEGGGDEQYF
. | . | TRBJ2-1 | TRBV6-5 | TGTGCCAGCAGCTACAGGGACTCAACTTGGAATGAGCAGTTCTTC | CASSYRDSTWNEQFF
. | . | TRBJ1-2 | TRBV14 | TGTGCCAGCAGCCAAGATTTGGGAGGCGGCTACACCTTC | CASSQDLGGGYTF
. | . | TRBJ1-2 | TRBV11-2 | TGTGCCAGCAGCTCGAACAGGGAGCGCGATGGCTACACCTTC | CASSSNRERDGYTF
TRBD1 | . | TRBJ1-2 | TRBV30 | TGTGCCTGGAGGGGACAGAGCGTCGCCTATGGCTACACCTTC | CAWRGQSVAYGYTF
TRBD1 | . | TRBJ2-7 | TRBV14 | TGTGCCAGCAGCCAAGGGGACAGCGTCTCCTACGAGCAGTACTTC | CASSQGDSVSYEQYF
TRBD2 | . | TRBJ2-1 | TRBV30 | TGTGCCTGGAGTGTATATCTAGCGGGAGGTTATGAGCAGTTCTTC | CAWSVYLAGGYEQFF
TRBD2 | . | TRBJ2-6 | TRBV29-1 | TGCAGCGTTGAAGATCGGGATAGCGGGGGCCTCTACTCTGGGGCCAACGTCCTGACTTTC | CSVEDRDSGGLYSGANVLTF
TRBD2 | . | TRBJ2-1 | TRBV2 | TGTGCCAGCAGTGAGTCGGGGGGGCTCTACAATGAGCAGTTCTTC | CASSESGGLYNEQFF
TRBD2 | . | TRBJ2-7 | TRBV13 | TGTGCCAGCAGCCTACGACTAGCGGGGCTATACTTC | CASSLRLAGLYF
TRBD1 | . | TRBJ2-5 | TRBV19 | TGTGCCAGTAGGCCGGGACAGGGGGCAGAGACCCAGTACTTC | CASRPGQGAETQYF
. | . | TRBJ2-6 | TRBV9 | TGTGCCAGCAGCGTCTCCGGGACAAACTCTGGGGCCAACGTCCTGACTTTC | CASSVSGTNSGANVLTF
. | . | TRBJ2-3 | TRBV11-2 | TGTGCCAGCAGCTTAGCACTAAGGGGAACAGATACGCAGTATTTT | CASSLALRGTDTQYF
TRBD2 | . | TRBJ2-7 | TRBV6-5 | TGTGCCAGCAGTCCGAGCGGGGGACTGAACCACGAGCAGTACTTC | CASSPSGGLNHEQYF
. | . | TRBJ2-5 | TRBV7-2 | TGTGCCAGCAGCTCCAGACACGGTCAAGAGACCCAGTACTTC | CASSSRHGQETQYF
. | . | TRBJ1-1 | TRBV4-2 | TGTGCCAGCAGCCAGGGCAGGGGCTCTTTCTTT | CASSQGRGSFF
. | . | TRBJ2-7 | TRBV2 | TGTGCCAGCAATCCCCCCTACAGGGCGAGCTCCTACGAGCAGTACTTC | CASNPPYRASSYEQYF
. | . | TRBJ1-4 | TRBV30 | TGTGCCTGGAGTTCTTCAGGGGTCTCTTCGGGTAAACTGTTTTTT | CAWSSSGVSSGKLFF
TRBD1 | . | TRBJ1-2 | TRBV29-1 | TGCAGCGTTGAGCCGGGACAGTTCTCCTATGGCTACACCTTC | CSVEPGQFSYGYTF
. | medium-sized | TRBJ2-1 | TRBV7-9 | TGTGCCAGCAGCTTAGTCGGACTGCACGGTGAGCAGTTCTTC | CASSLVGLHGEQFF
. | . | TRBJ1-1 | TRBV11-2 | TGTGCCAGCAGCTTTATGAACACTGAAGCTTTCTTT | CASSFMNTEAFF
. | . | TRBJ2-7 | TRBV6-1 | TGTGCCAGCATGTACACCGGGTCTGTCTACGAGCAGTACTTC | CASMYTGSVYEQYF
. | . | TRBJ1-1 | TRBV11-1 | TGTGCCAGTAGAACAGGTGCCACTGAAGCTTTCTTT | CASRTGATEAFF
TRBD2 | . | TRBJ2-6 | TRBV19 | TGTGCCAGTAGTGAAGGACTAGCGGACTCTGGGGCCAACGTCCTGACTTTC | CASSEGLADSGANVLTF
TRBD1 | . | TRBJ2-1 | TRBV5-1 | TGCGCCAGCCGCCCCGGGACAGGGAACAATGAGCAGTTCTTC | CASRPGTGNNEQFF
. | . | TRBJ1-1 | TRBV2 | TGTGCCAGCACCCGAGGGCTCACTGAAGCTTTCTTT | CASTRGLTEAFF
TRBD2 | . | TRBJ2-1 | TRBV6-4 | TGTGCCAGCAGTGAAGCGGGAGGCTCCTACAATGAGCAGCTCTTC | CASSEAGGSYNEQLF
. | . | TRBJ1-2 | TRBV9 | TGTGCCAGCAGCGCCGGAAGGAGGGTTGGCTACACCTTC | CASSAGRRVGYTF
. | . | TRBJ2-1 | TRBV4-2 | TGTGCCAGCAGCCAAGATATAGCGATGAGCTCCTACAATGAGCAGTTCTTC | CASSQDIAMSSYNEQFF